The clone carrying this T cell receptor (beta chain) has only one observation. Its antigen is as yet unknown. These data belong to a study of T cell responses to AZD1222 COVID-19 vaccine. About the study: Pooling covered second doses at about 4 or about 12 weeks.

The assay was immunoSEQ multiplex PCR, and TCRdb's table has in-frame clones only and misses some. Here the sample spans 150,000 to 200,000 clones, around 94% being singletons. The study, taken as a whole, reports: Every sample of the repertoires postdated the peak T cell response. Along spike, vaccine-associated CD4 TCRs were found throughout, with dominance at 160-218 and 743-854. Donors were mostly white British, more females; clonal diversity possibly underestimated.

In germline, CDR1 is SGDLS, CDR2 YYNGEE. V was pared by 4 bases and J by 4 bases, with 8 bases of the junction left unmatched. The CDR3 is 15 amino acids. The rearrangement joins TRBV9 to TRBJ1-2, with 9 bases identical to TRBD1. The clonotype was recovered from an adult in good health. The material was peripheral blood, obtained on day 0 of AZD1222 vaccination. CDR3 coding DNA: TGTGCCAGCAGCTCTCCGGACAGGGGCGTCTATGGCTACACCTTC. Amino acid sequence: CASSSPDRGVYGYTF.